This T cell receptor (beta chain) was captured in a study of T cell changes during pregnancy in multiple sclerosis. Germline loops: CDR1 SNHLY, CDR2 FYNNEI. V shed 4 bases and J 4 bases; nucleotides not matched to a gene: 11. The CDR3 runs 17 residues. The assay was immunoSEQ multiplex PCR, and TCRdb's table has in-frame clones only and misses some. The repertoire consists of about 93,000 clones, with around 94% occurring once and the leading ten covering about 2%. The receptor was derived from a female donor with multiple sclerosis, enrolled in a pregnancy study. The input for sequencing was peripheral blood, taken after pregnancy. This rearrangement joins TRBV2 to TRBJ2-3, with 10 bases identical to TRBD2. The CDR3 protein is CASSVLPSGRSPDTQYF. The CDR3 DNA sequence: TGTGCCAGCAGTGTTCTCCCTAGCGGGAGATCACCAGATACGCAGTATTTT.